The 24 T cell receptor beta chains below were found in one sample sequenced in a study of T cells after yellow fever vaccination. TCRdb re-analysed the 5' RACE reads in MiXCR, keeping a single row per CDR3 protein. This repertoire shows approximately 120,000 distinct CDR3 sequences, under 8.5% found once; its top ten account for 2% to 3%. Sample: CD4+ T cells sorted from PBMCs, taken more than 8 days after the first yellow fever vaccination. These receptors originate from a man aged 18 to 30 who received the YFV17D yellow fever vaccine.

This clonotype has a handful of counts. This sequence joins TRBV24-1 and TRBJ1-2, with D possibly TRBD1 on 5 matching bases. The ends were cut back, 4 bases at V and 6 bases at J, with 14 bases in the middle. This CDR3 is built from 14 residues. CDR1 and CDR2 (germline): KGHDR, SFDVKD. The DNA for the CDR3 is TGTGCCACCAGTGACTCGACAGAGGTCCATGGCTACACCTTC. This codes for CATSDSTEVHGYTF.

There are many counts of this clonotype. The chain joins TRBV5-5 to TRBJ1-2; possibly TRBD1 for D (5 bases). The CDR3 is 15 amino acids. The V end was cut by 4 bases, the J end by 0 bases, with 13 bases between. Germline-derived CDR1 and CDR2 are SGHKS and YYEKEE (reference sequence). CDR3 in DNA: TGTGCCAGCAGCCCGGGGCCGTCCTCTAACTATGGCTACACCTTC. Translating gives CASSPGPSSNYGYTF.

The sample holds many counts of this clonotype. V usage is TRBV12-3 or TRBV12-4 and J usage is TRBJ2-7; the D is unclear. Trimming took off 3 bases at V and 4 bases at J, with 10 bases between the two ends. This CDR3 has 13 amino acids. The CDR3 here is CASSFVESYEQYF. The CDR3 DNA is TGTGCCAGCAGTTTTGTAGAAAGTTACGAGCAGTACTTC.

V and J are TRBV5-1 and TRBJ1-4; TRBD1 aligns across 9 bases. This CDR3 is built from 15 residues. Germline V gene sequence: CDR1 SGHRS, CDR2 YFSETQ. Trimming removed 5 bases from V and 8 bases from J; junction bases left unmatched: 10. CDR3 residues: CASSRDGTGTEKLFF. CDR3 DNA sequence: TGCGCCAGCAGTCGTGACGGGACAGGGACCGAAAAACTGTTTTTT.

Of note for this clonotype: A read error is possible here, since a much larger clone lies one base away. The chain employs TRBV20-1 and TRBJ1-1; no clear D. V was trimmed by 8 bases and J by 1 base, leaving 20 bases between them. There are 15 residues in the CDR3. Germline CDR1 reads DFQATT; CDR2 reads SNEGSKA (reference sequence). CDR3 amino acids: CSPVQRVVTNTEAFF. Written as DNA, the CDR3 is TGCAGTCCTGTACAACGGGTGGTCACGAACACTGAAGCTTTCTTT.

This clonotype turned up a few times. The gene calls are TRBV5-5 and TRBJ1-5; possibly TRBD1 for D (5 bases). This CDR3 comprises 13 residues. Per the germline V gene, CDR1 is SGHKS and CDR2 is YYEKEE (reference sequence). Between the trimmed V and J ends, which lost 4 bases and 11 bases, there was a span of 16 bases. CDR3 bases: TGTGCCAGCAGCCTTGGGTTTGGGGACGCCCAGCATTTT. It is translated as CASSLGFGDAQHF. The full variable domain, with the rest looked up from reference TRBV5-5 and TRBJ1-5, is DAGVTQSPTHLIKTRGQQVTLRCSPISGHKSVSWYQQVLGQGPQFIFQYYEKEERGRGNFPDRFSARQFPNYSSELNVNALLLGDSALYLCASSLGFGDAQHFGDGTRLSIL.

This clonotype appeared many times. The CDR3 DNA sequence: TGTGCCAGCAGCTACGGGACAGGGGCCCAACAAGAGACCCAGTACTTC. Protein: CASSYGTGAQQETQYF. This chain links TRBV7-2 with TRBJ2-5; 10 nucleotides agree with TRBD1. The V segment lost 4 bases and the J segment 2 bases; nucleotides outside the gene matches: 7. The CDR3 totals 16 residues. Germline V CDR1 and CDR2: SGHTA, FQGNSA. The full variable domain, in which reference TRBV7-2 and TRBJ2-5 provide the parts outside the CDR3, is GAGVSQSPSNKVTEKGKDVELRCDPISGHTALYWYRQSLGQGLEFLIYFQGNSAPDKSGLPSDRFSAERTGGSVSTLTIQRTQQEDSAVYLCASSYGTGAQQETQYFGPGTRLLVL.

This clonotype was seen a handful of times. The chain recombines TRBV20-1 with TRBJ1-1; D is undetermined. The CDR3 loop spans 11 amino acids. Germline V CDR1 and CDR2: DFQATT, SNEGSKA (reference sequence). V was trimmed by 4 bases and J by 1 base, leaving 4 bases between them. CDR3 amino acids: CSAIKNTEAFF. For the CDR3, the DNA is TGCAGTGCTATAAAGAACACTGAAGCTTTCTTT.

In its sample, this clonotype was seen many times. The J gene is TRBJ1-1, the V gene TRBV12-3 or TRBV12-4; D remains ambiguous. The CDR3 contains 15 residues. V gave up 6 bases and J gave up 0 bases, with 14 bases separating them. The CDR3 DNA follows: TGTGCCAGCAGCCCGTGGGAGGCCTTGAACACTGAAGCTTTCTTT. This translates into CASSPWEALNTEAFF.

This clonotype was found a few times. The genes are TRBV12-3 or TRBV12-4 and TRBJ2-7; TRBD2 is a possible D gene (5 bases). The CDR3 is made up of 12 amino acids. V lost 3 bases to trimming and J lost 7 bases, with 10 bases between them. The CDR3 here is CASSFGPGEQYF. The CDR3 region has the DNA TGTGCCAGCAGTTTTGGCCCGGGGGAGCAGTACTTC.

In its sample, this clonotype was seen many times. The chain links TRBV5-1 to TRBJ2-7; 10 positions match TRBD1. The CDR3 has 14 amino acids. Per the germline V gene, CDR1 is SGHRS and CDR2 is YFSETQ. Trimming took 0 bases from V and 4 from J; bases not matched to a gene: 1. The CDR3 DNA follows: TGCGCCAGCAGCTTGGAGGGACAGGGGTACGAGCAGTACTTC. Translation: CASSLEGQGYEQYF.

This clonotype was counted between two and nine times. The chain is built from TRBV12-5 and TRBJ2-5; the match to TRBD1 covers 9 bases. The CDR3 totals 18 residues. Germline values: CDR1 LGHNT, CDR2 FRNRAP. J gave up 5 bases and V 1 base, and 14 bases lay outside the gene matches. CDR3 in amino acids: CASGLGGGTGTTGETQYF. The CDR3, as DNA: TGTGCTAGTGGTTTGGGGGGGGGGACAGGGACCACCGGGGAGACCCAGTACTTC.

This clonotype was detected ten times or more. This chain links TRBV7-2 with TRBJ2-3; D remains unclear. This CDR3 spans 14 amino acids. Trimming took off 5 bases at V and 0 bases at J, with 9 bases between the two ends. Germline CDR1 is SGHTA and CDR2 is FQGNSA. In DNA form, the CDR3 reads TGTGCCAGCAGCCTTTCATCTAGCACAGATACGCAGTATTTT. Translated, it gives CASSLSSSTDTQYF. Variable domain in full (rest from reference TRBV7-2 and TRBJ2-3): GAGVSQSPSNKVTEKGKDVELRCDPISGHTALYWYRQSLGQGLEFLIYFQGNSAPDKSGLPSDRFSAERTGGSVSTLTIQRTQQEDSAVYLCASSLSSSTDTQYFGPGTRLTVL.

This clonotype came up many times. The rearrangement links TRBV20-1 to TRBJ2-5; the D is unclear. In germline, CDR1 is DFQATT, CDR2 SNEGSKA (reference sequence). V gave up 3 bases and J gave up 5 bases, with 10 bases separating them. The CDR3 totals 12 residues. The CDR3 region is CSASAVGETQYF. The CDR3 coding sequence is TGCAGTGCTAGCGCGGTGGGGGAGACCCAGTACTTC.

The table lists this clonotype with many counts. The chain recombines TRBV6-1 with TRBJ2-5; 10 nucleotides agree with TRBD2. CDR3 length equals 13 residues. Germline V gene lookup returns CDR1 MNHNS and CDR2 SASEGT. Trimming cost V 7 bases and J 5 bases; bases outside gene matches: 4. The CDR3 region has the DNA TGTGCCAGCAATCTAGCGGGGGTGGAGACCCAGTACTTC. The encoded protein is CASNLAGVETQYF.

This clonotype appeared many times. The chain carries TRBV10-3 and TRBJ2-1; 10 bases match TRBD2. This CDR3 region has 15 residues. V was clipped by 10 bases and J by 3 bases; unmatched bases: 9. CDR1 and CDR2 (germline): ENHRY, SYGVKD. CDR3 sequence reads: CATGPSGGHYNEQFF. DNA for the CDR3: TGTGCCACCGGGCCTAGCGGGGGCCACTACAATGAGCAGTTCTTC.

This rearrangement joins TRBV5-4 to TRBJ2-4; D is unclear. Germline V CDR1 and CDR2: SGHNT, YYREEE (reference sequence). V lost 4 bases to trimming and J lost 5 bases, with 13 bases between them. The CDR3 runs 14 residues. CDR3 region: CASSPTPAENIQYF. In DNA form, the CDR3 reads TGTGCCAGCAGCCCTACGCCGGCCGAAAACATTCAGTACTTC.

The sample holds one count of this clonotype. Since a much larger clone is just one base distant, this may be a read error. CDR3 in amino acids: CASSPGTTGPRDTQYF. Written as DNA, the CDR3 is TGTGCCAGCAGCCCCGGGACTACCGGCCCACGGGATACGCAGTATTTT. V usage is TRBV7-9 and J usage is TRBJ2-3; TRBD2 matches at 7 bases. V shed 5 bases, J shed 6 bases, and the junction held 14 bases outside the gene matches. This CDR3 spans 16 amino acids. Germline V gives CDR1 SEHNR, CDR2 FQNEAQ (reference sequence).

The chain joins TRBV7-8 to TRBJ2-1, with a weak D call TRBD1 (6 bases). CDR3 length equals 13 residues. V was cut by 4 bases and J by 6 bases, with 10 bases left in between. CDR1 is SGHVS and CDR2 is FQNEAQ in the germline V gene. CDR3 DNA: TGTGCCAGCAGCTGGGGACAACCCAATGAGCAGTTCTTC. Translated, it gives CASSWGQPNEQFF. The full variable domain, with the rest looked up from reference TRBV7-8 and TRBJ2-1, is GAGVSQSPRYKVAKRGQDVALRCDPISGHVSLFWYQQALGQGPEFLTYFQNEAQLDKSGLPSDRFFAERPEGSVSTLKIQRTQQEDSAVYLCASSWGQPNEQFFGPGTRLTVL.

DNA of the CDR3: TGTGCCATGAGATTGGCGGGCACAGATACGCAGTATTTT. Protein sequence: CAMRLAGTDTQYF. The V call is TRBV10-3, the J call TRBJ2-3; D unresolved. The germline V gene encodes CDR1 ENHRY and CDR2 SYGVKD. Trimming removed 9 bases from V and 1 base from J, with 11 bases in between. The CDR3 length is 13 residues.

The sample holds many counts of this clonotype. V gene TRBV20-1 combines with J gene TRBJ1-4; D is perhaps TRBD1 (6 bases). The CDR3 covers 15 residues. V was shortened by 3 bases and J by 3 bases, with 14 bases between the two germline ends. Germline V gene lookup returns CDR1 DFQATT and CDR2 SNEGSKA (reference sequence). CDR3 sequence: CSASAQGGSNEKLFF. The CDR3 DNA is TGCAGTGCTAGTGCCCAAGGGGGATCTAATGAAAAACTGTTTTTT.

This clonotype has only a few counts. This sequence joins TRBV28 and TRBJ1-2; perhaps TRBD1 as D (5 bases). The CDR3 covers 12 residues. Trimming cost V 6 bases and J 2 bases, with 7 bases left between them. Germline CDR1 is MDHEN and CDR2 is SYDVKM. Written as DNA, the CDR3 is TGTGCCAGCAGGTGGGGGAACTATGGCTACACCTTC. As protein: CASRWGNYGYTF.

At least ten counts were recorded for this clonotype. V usage is TRBV6-5 and J usage is TRBJ2-7, with 8 bases identical to TRBD2. From germline, CDR1 is MNHEY and CDR2 SVGAGI. V dropped 0 bases and J dropped 3; count of bases not matched to a gene: 4. The CDR3 contains 15 residues. The CDR3 sequence: CASSYSVSGGYEQYF. In nucleotides, the CDR3 is TGTGCCAGCAGTTACTCTGTGAGCGGGGGCTACGAGCAGTACTTC.

This clonotype was detected ten times or more. The gene calls are TRBV5-5 and TRBJ1-6, with D maybe TRBD1 (5 bases). Germline V CDR1 and CDR2: SGHKS, YYEKEE (reference sequence). V shed 4 bases and J shed 0 bases, with 14 bases lying between them. The CDR3 is 17 residues long. The CDR3 coding sequence is TGTGCCAGCAGCCTCGGGACGGAAAGCTCCTATAATTCACCCCTCCACTTT. Encoded protein: CASSLGTESSYNSPLHF.